This is a list of T cell receptor beta chains from one sample in a study of response to subunit inactivated influenza vaccine. TCRdb re-derived calls from the RT-PCR reads in MiXCR, one entry per CDR3 protein. This table holds 600,000 to 700,000 distinct CDR3 sequences, 14% found once. Sequencing used PBMCs from blood, obtained around 14 days before vaccination. The receptors shown here come from a man aged 50 to 59 who received an inactivated influenza vaccine. CDR3s include the opening cysteine and the closing phenylalanine or tryptophan. Fields, in order: D gene, J gene, clone size, V gene, CDR3 protein, CDR3 DNA. The D gene is left open where the match is weak. Not all rows give a size; the values are once, few, many and, for expanded clones, a class.

D gene: .; J gene: TRBJ2-5; clone size: few; V gene: TRBV12-3/TRBV12-4; CDR3 protein: CASSFGGGGKETQYF; CDR3 DNA: TGTGCCAGCAGTTTCGGGGGAGGAGGGAAAGAGACCCAGTACTTC
D gene: TRBD1; J gene: TRBJ2-5; clone size: few; V gene: TRBV7-2; CDR3 protein: CASSSGQGQQETQYF; CDR3 DNA: TGTGCCAGCAGCTCTGGACAGGGCCAACAAGAGACCCAGTACTTC
D gene: TRBD1; J gene: TRBJ1-5; clone size: .; V gene: TRBV20-1; CDR3 protein: CSATGALDQPQHF; CDR3 DNA: TGCAGTGCAACAGGGGCGTTGGATCAGCCCCAGCATTTT
D gene: .; J gene: TRBJ2-2; clone size: few; V gene: TRBV6-5; CDR3 protein: CASSYGARWGNGELFF; CDR3 DNA: TGTGCCAGCAGTTACGGGGCCCGGTGGGGAAATGGGGAGCTGTTTTTT
D gene: TRBD1; J gene: TRBJ2-2; clone size: .; V gene: TRBV5-1; CDR3 protein: CASSGRQGTVGELFF; CDR3 DNA: TGCGCCAGCAGCGGACGACAGGGGACGGTCGGGGAGCTGTTTTTT
D gene: TRBD1; J gene: TRBJ1-1; clone size: .; V gene: TRBV12-3/TRBV12-4; CDR3 protein: CASSLRGGVNTEAFF; CDR3 DNA: TGTGCCAGCAGTTTACGAGGGGGCGTGAACACTGAAGCTTTCTTT
D gene: .; J gene: TRBJ2-2; clone size: few; V gene: TRBV28; CDR3 protein: CASSLIGRGAITGELFF; CDR3 DNA: TGTGCCAGCAGTTTAATTGGTCGGGGGGCGATCACCGGGGAGCTGTTTTTT
D gene: TRBD2; J gene: TRBJ2-5; clone size: .; V gene: TRBV7-9; CDR3 protein: CASNILGGTGGETQYF; CDR3 DNA: TGTGCCAGCAATATTTTGGGCGGCACGGGAGGGGAGACCCAGTACTTC
D gene: .; J gene: TRBJ2-1; clone size: few; V gene: TRBV11-2; CDR3 protein: CASSLEGGWRGNEQFF; CDR3 DNA: TGTGCCAGCAGCTTAGAAGGGGGATGGAGGGGCAATGAGCAGTTCTTC
D gene: TRBD2; J gene: TRBJ2-1; clone size: .; V gene: TRBV6-5; CDR3 protein: CASSYSTALGGEQFF; CDR3 DNA: TGTGCCAGCAGTTACTCGACGGCCCTGGGGGGGGAGCAGTTCTTC
D gene: .; J gene: TRBJ2-3; clone size: many; V gene: TRBV29-1; CDR3 protein: CEGASTDTQYF; CDR3 DNA: TGCGAAGGTGCTAGCACAGATACGCAGTATTTT
D gene: TRBD2; J gene: TRBJ2-7; clone size: .; V gene: TRBV5-1; CDR3 protein: CASTREGLPHYEQYF; CDR3 DNA: TGCGCCAGCACCAGGGAGGGACTACCCCACTACGAGCAGTACTTC
D gene: TRBD1; J gene: TRBJ2-5; clone size: few; V gene: TRBV2; CDR3 protein: CASSDLWTGAQETQYF; CDR3 DNA: TGTGCCAGCAGTGACTTGTGGACAGGAGCTCAAGAGACCCAGTACTTC
D gene: .; J gene: TRBJ2-7; clone size: few; V gene: TRBV9; CDR3 protein: CASSVGQGEAYEQYF; CDR3 DNA: TGTGCCAGCAGCGTAGGTCAGGGGGAGGCCTACGAGCAGTACTTC
D gene: .; J gene: TRBJ1-2; clone size: few; V gene: TRBV5-1; CDR3 protein: CASSPEGQSYGYTF; CDR3 DNA: TGCGCCAGCAGCCCGGAAGGACAGAGCTATGGCTACACCTTC
D gene: .; J gene: TRBJ2-5; clone size: once; V gene: TRBV28; CDR3 protein: CASSPPPGQRRETQYF; CDR3 DNA: TGTGCCAGCAGCCCCCCGCCGGGACAACGGAGGGAGACCCAGTACTTC
D gene: TRBD2; J gene: TRBJ2-7; clone size: .; V gene: TRBV7-9; CDR3 protein: CASSHSGGASNEQYF; CDR3 DNA: TGTGCCAGCAGCCATAGCGGGGGGGCATCCAACGAGCAGTACTTC
D gene: .; J gene: TRBJ2-1; clone size: .; V gene: TRBV4-1; CDR3 protein: CASSQEPGVTYNEQFF; CDR3 DNA: TGCGCCAGCAGCCAAGAGCCGGGGGTGACCTACAATGAGCAGTTCTTC
D gene: TRBD2; J gene: TRBJ2-1; clone size: .; V gene: TRBV6-5; CDR3 protein: CASSYATSGGAYNEQFF; CDR3 DNA: TGTGCCAGCAGTTACGCGACTAGCGGGGGGGCCTACAATGAGCAGTTCTTC